The 5 T cell receptor beta chains below all came from one sample that was sequenced in a study of spatial heterogeneity in lung cancer. These TCRs are of unknown antigen specificity. Study-wide results and caveats: Expanded intratumoral alpha and beta TCR counts tracked tumor mutation counts.

Time point in this sample: sample taken at primary tumor resection. One entry per CDR3 protein results from TCRdb running MiXCR on the 5' RACE reads. The sample lists about 9,800 distinct CDR3 sequences, approximately 58% occurring once. The source material was lung tumor tissue, sampled at surgery. These receptors were obtained from a female donor with early-stage non-small cell lung cancer.

On this clonotype: This beta chain was picked up by a library intended for alpha chains and is off target, so its count carries little meaning. This sequence joins TRBV5-6 and TRBJ1-6; a weak D match, TRBD1 (5 bases). V shed 2 bases and J shed 8 bases, with 17 bases lying between them. There are 16 residues in the CDR3. Germline V gene sequence: CDR1 SGHDT, CDR2 YYEEEE. Here the CDR3 reads CASSFMVTGGHSPLHF. The CDR3 bases are TGTGCCAGCAGCTTTATGGTGACGGGGGGACATTCACCCCTCCACTTT.

A remark on this clonotype: This beta chain is an off-target read within a library intended for alpha chains, so its frequency means little. The rearrangement uses TRBV2 and TRBJ1-1; D gene uncertain. The germline gives CDR1 SNHLY, CDR2 FYNNEI. V was shortened by 7 bases and J by 7 bases, with 10 bases between the two germline ends. The CDR3 loop spans 11 amino acids. In nucleotides, the CDR3 is TGTGCCAGCACCCCGTTTGGTGAAGCTTTCTTT. It specifies CASTPFGEAFF.

About this clonotype: The library was designed around alpha chains, so this beta chain is a stray read whose abundance carries little weight. This rearrangement joins TRBV7-8 to TRBJ2-1, with D unclear. This CDR3 is 14 amino acids long. V was trimmed by 3 bases and J by 0 bases, leaving 6 bases between them. Per the germline V gene, CDR1 is SGHVS and CDR2 is FQNEAQ. The CDR3, as DNA: TGTGCCAGCAGCTTGGGCAGCTCCTACAATGAGCAGTTCTTC. Translation gives CASSLGSSYNEQFF.

This clonotype was detected only a few times. This beta chain came through as a stray read in a library set up for alpha chains, and its size says little. The chain joins TRBV12-3 or TRBV12-4 to TRBJ1-2; 9 bases line up with TRBD1. The CDR3 totals 17 residues. V lost 6 bases, J lost 6 bases, and 17 bases stayed unmatched. CDR3 amino acids: CASSPSPGTGTLDGYTF. DNA for the CDR3: TGTGCCAGCAGCCCTTCCCCCGGGACAGGGACTTTGGATGGCTACACCTTC.

Comment on this clonotype: The library was built for alpha chains, so this beta chain is an off-target read and its size means little. The V gene is TRBV29-1, the J gene TRBJ2-1; no reliable D call. The germline V gene encodes CDR1 SQVTM and CDR2 ANQGSEA. Trimming removed 4 bases at V and 6 bases at J, with 4 bases between. There are 10 residues in the CDR3. The chain's CDR3 is CSVASNEQFF. The CDR3 coding sequence is TGCAGCGTTGCTTCCAATGAGCAGTTCTTC.